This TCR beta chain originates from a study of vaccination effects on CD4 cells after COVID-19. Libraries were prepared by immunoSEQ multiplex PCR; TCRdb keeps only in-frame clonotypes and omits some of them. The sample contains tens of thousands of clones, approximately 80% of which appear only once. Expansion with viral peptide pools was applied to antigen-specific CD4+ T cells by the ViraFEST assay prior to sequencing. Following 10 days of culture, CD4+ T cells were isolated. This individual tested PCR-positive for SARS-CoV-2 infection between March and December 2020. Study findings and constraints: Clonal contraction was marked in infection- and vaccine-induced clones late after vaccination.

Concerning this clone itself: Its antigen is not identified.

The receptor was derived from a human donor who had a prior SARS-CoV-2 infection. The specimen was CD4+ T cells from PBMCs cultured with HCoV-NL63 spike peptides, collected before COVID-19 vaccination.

As DNA, the CDR3 is TGCGCCAGCAGCTTCCAGGGAGTTCGTAACGCCGGGGAGCTGTTTTTT. Residues: CASSFQGVRNAGELFF. This chain links TRBV5-1 with TRBJ2-2; D is perhaps TRBD1 or TRBD2 (5 bases each). The CDR3 extends over 16 amino acids. In germline, CDR1 is SGHRS, CDR2 YFSETQ. With 2 bases removed from V and 6 bases from J, the gap between germline ends came to 17 bases.